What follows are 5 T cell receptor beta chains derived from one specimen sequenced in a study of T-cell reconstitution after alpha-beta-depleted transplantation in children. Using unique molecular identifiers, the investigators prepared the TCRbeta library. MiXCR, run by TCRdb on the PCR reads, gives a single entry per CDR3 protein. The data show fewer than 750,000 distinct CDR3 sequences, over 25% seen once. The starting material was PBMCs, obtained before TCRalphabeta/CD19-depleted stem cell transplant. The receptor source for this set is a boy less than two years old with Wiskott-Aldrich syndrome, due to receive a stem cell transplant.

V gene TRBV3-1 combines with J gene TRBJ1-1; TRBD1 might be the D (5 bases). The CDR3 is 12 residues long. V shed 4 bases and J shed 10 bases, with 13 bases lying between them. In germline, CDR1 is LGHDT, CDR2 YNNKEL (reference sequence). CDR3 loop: CASSLLLGGAFF. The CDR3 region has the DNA TGTGCCAGCAGCCTTTTACTTGGGGGAGCTTTCTTT. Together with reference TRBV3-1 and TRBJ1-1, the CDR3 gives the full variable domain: DTAVSQTPKYLVTQMGNDKSIKCEQNLGHDTMYWYKQDSKKFLKIMFSYNNKELIINETVPNRFSPKSPDKAHLNLHINSLELGDSAVYFCASSLLLGGAFFGQGTRLTVV.

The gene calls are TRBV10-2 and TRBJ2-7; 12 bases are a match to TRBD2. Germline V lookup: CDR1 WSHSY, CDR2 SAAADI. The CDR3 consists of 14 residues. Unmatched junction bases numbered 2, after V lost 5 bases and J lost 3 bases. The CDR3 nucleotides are TGCGCCAGCAGTACTAGCGGGAGGCTCTACGAGCAGTACTTC. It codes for CASSTSGRLYEQYF.

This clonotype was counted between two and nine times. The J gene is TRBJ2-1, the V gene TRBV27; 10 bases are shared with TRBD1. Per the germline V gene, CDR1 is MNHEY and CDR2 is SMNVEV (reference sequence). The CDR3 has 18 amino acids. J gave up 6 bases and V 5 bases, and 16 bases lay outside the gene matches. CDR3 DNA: TGTGCCAGCAGTACTGACAGGGGGCGCATAAGATGGATCAATGAGCAGTTCTTC. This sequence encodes CASSTDRGRIRWINEQFF.

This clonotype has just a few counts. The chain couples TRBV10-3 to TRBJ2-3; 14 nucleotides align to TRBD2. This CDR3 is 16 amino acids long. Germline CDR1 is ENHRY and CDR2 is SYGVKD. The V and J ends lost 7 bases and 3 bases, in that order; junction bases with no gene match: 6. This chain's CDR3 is CAITSGTSGRTDTQYF. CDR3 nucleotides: TGTGCCATCACCTCCGGGACTAGCGGGAGAACAGATACGCAGTATTTT.

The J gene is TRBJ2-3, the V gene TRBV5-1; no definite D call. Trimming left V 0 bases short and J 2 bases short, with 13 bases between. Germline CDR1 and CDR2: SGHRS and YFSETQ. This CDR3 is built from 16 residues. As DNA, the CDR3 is TGCGCCAGCAGCTTGGACTCATTGCTATCCACAGATACGCAGTATTTT. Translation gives CASSLDSLLSTDTQYF.